These 2 T cell receptor beta chains share one sample of origin, sequenced in a study of T-cell reconstitution after alpha-beta-depleted transplantation in children (TCRdb year 2016). What the treatment or condition label conveys for this sample: allogeneic hematopoietic cell transplantation with graft depleted of TCRalphabeta T cells and CD19 B cells. Receptor libraries were prepared by PCR. Reads for this sample came from an Illumina HiSeq 2500. To normalize quantification of the TCRbeta repertoire, the TCR libraries were built with molecular barcoding that relied on unique molecular identifiers. Using fastp at Q25 and MiXCR, TCRdb reprocessed the public reads and kept productive beta chains. Every distinct CDR3 protein forms one entry, paired with its most common genes and DNA. The sample table records a few hundred thousand distinct CDR3 sequences; 25% to 30% of these occur just once. In total, the top ten clones hold 30% to 45% of the sample.

Sequencing used PBMCs, obtained before TCRalphabeta/CD19-depleted stem cell transplant. Receptors originate from a boy under two years old with Wiskott-Aldrich syndrome, due to receive a stem cell transplant.

The chain recombines TRBV28 with TRBJ1-1; D remains unclear. The CDR3 contains 15 residues. Per the germline V gene, CDR1 is MDHEN and CDR2 is SYDVKM. The V gene lost 0 bases and the J gene lost 6 bases, with 14 bases spanning the gap. The DNA for the CDR3 is TGTGCCAGCAGTTTATGGGTTGGGGAGTCGGCTGAAGCTTTCTTT. Its protein product is CASSLWVGESAEAFF.

The count of this clonotype is one. The genes are TRBV12-3 or TRBV12-4 and TRBJ2-2, with a weak D call TRBD1 (6 bases). CDR3 size: 13 residues. The V gene lost 10 bases and the J gene lost 7 bases, with 16 bases spanning the gap. The CDR3 DNA reads TGTGCCAACACCCGGGACAACCACGGGGAGCTGTTTTTT. Amino acids: CANTRDNHGELFF.